The 18 T cell receptor beta chains below come from one sample, sequenced in a study of shared clonotypes between healthy human individuals. The protocol was immunoSEQ multiplex PCR, while the TCRdb copy is restricted to in-frame clones and leaves out a portion. Of 850,000 to 1,200,000 clones listed, approximately 70% are singletons. Specimen: memory CD4+ T cells sorted from blood. Subset denoted: CD45RA-negative fraction. Receptor source: a young man in good health.

A few counts support this clone. This rearrangement joins TRBV10-1 to TRBJ1-4; D remains ambiguous. Trimming pared 6 bases from V and 6 bases from J, leaving 11 bases between. CDR3 size: 13 residues. Per the germline V gene, CDR1 is WNHNN and CDR2 is SYGVQD (reference sequence). The CDR3 protein is CASSDKKDEKLFF. In DNA form, the CDR3 reads TGCGCCAGCAGCGACAAGAAGGATGAAAAACTGTTTTTT.

This rearrangement joins TRBV7-9 to TRBJ1-4; TRBD1 agrees at 7 bases. The ends lost 5 bases at V and 7 bases at J; junction bases unmatched: 10. The CDR3 is 15 amino acids. Per the germline V gene, CDR1 is SEHNR and CDR2 is FQNEAQ (reference sequence). As DNA, the CDR3 is TGTGCCAGCAGCCAAACCGGGACAGCGATTGAAAAACTGTTTTTT. This codes for CASSQTGTAIEKLFF.

In the case of this clone: Other DNA sequences from this sample encode an identical CDR3 as well. The V and J genes are TRBV5-1 and TRBJ2-7, with a tentative D call TRBD2 (6 bases). There are 13 residues in the CDR3. The V end was cut by 3 bases, the J end by 3 bases, with 10 bases between. CDR1 and CDR2 (germline): SGHRS, YFSETQ. The CDR3 protein is CASSWDSYYEQYF. In DNA, the CDR3 is TGCGCCAGCAGCTGGGACTCATACTACGAGCAGTACTTC.

Turning to this clone: Other DNA variants within this sample encode the same CDR3. This chain connects TRBV18 to TRBJ2-5; D remains unclear. Germline assignment: CDR1 KGHSH and CDR2 LQKENI. V was clipped by 0 bases and J by 5 bases, with 7 bases between them. The CDR3 runs 13 residues. This CDR3 reads CASSPPGGETQYF. DNA for the CDR3: TGTGCCAGCTCACCACCGGGCGGTGAGACCCAGTACTTC.

The chain has TRBV2 and TRBJ2-7; a possible D gene is TRBD2 (6 bases). Germline CDR1 and CDR2: SNHLY and FYNNEI. The CDR3 runs 12 residues. The ends were cut back, 1 base at V and 12 bases at J, with 13 bases in the middle. CDR3 DNA: TGTGCCAGCAGTGAAGAGGCGGGGCTTCGGTACTTC. Amino acid sequence: CASSEEAGLRYF. Drawing the rest from reference TRBV2 and TRBJ2-7, the complete variable domain is EPEVTQTPSHQVTQMGQEVILRCVPISNHLYFYWYRQILGQKVEFLVSFYNNEISEKSEIFDDQFSVERPDGSNFTLKIRSTKLEDSAMYFCASSEEAGLRYFGPGTRLTVT.

This clone was seen just once. The chain has TRBV6-1 and TRBJ1-2; D is possibly TRBD1 (6 bases). CDR3 length: 13 amino acids. In germline, CDR1 is MNHNS, CDR2 SASEGT. The V end was cut by 6 bases, the J end by 1 base, with 9 bases between. CDR3 DNA sequence: TGTGCCAGCAGATCACAGGGTAACTATGGCTACACCTTC. Translated: CASRSQGNYGYTF.

This clone was detected only a few times. The CDR3 is CSVDHVTAFF. The DNA of the CDR3 is TGCAGCGTTGACCACGTGACGGCTTTCTTT. This rearrangement joins TRBV29-1 to TRBJ1-1; no clear D gene. Trimming pared 3 bases from V and 11 bases from J, leaving 10 bases between. The CDR3 is 10 residues long. Looked up from germline, CDR1 is SQVTM and CDR2 is ANQGSEA.

This sequence joins TRBV7-9 and TRBJ2-3; D gene unclear. Trimming removed 2 bases at V and 10 bases at J, with 19 bases between. CDR1 is SEHNR and CDR2 is FQNEAQ in the germline V gene (reference sequence). This CDR3 spans 15 amino acids. DNA for the CDR3: TGTGCCAGCAGCTTACAGGACGGTGGGTTGTTTGCGCAGTATTTT. Translated: CASSLQDGGLFAQYF.

V and J are TRBV30 and TRBJ1-6, with D maybe TRBD1 (5 bases). The V end was cut by 4 bases, the J end by 10 bases, with 14 bases between. Germline values: CDR1 GTSNPN, CDR2 SVGIG (reference sequence). This CDR3 is built from 13 residues. The CDR3 bases are TGTGCCTGGAAAGAGCAACGGGGGTCACCCCTCCACTTT. It translates to CAWKEQRGSPLHF.

This clone was observed a handful of times. This rearrangement joins TRBV5-1 to TRBJ2-7; TRBD1 matches at 12 bases. Germline V CDR1 and CDR2: SGHRS, YFSETQ. This CDR3 region has 15 residues. V dropped 0 bases and J dropped 6; count of bases not matched to a gene: 4. The CDR3 region has the DNA TGCGCCAGCAGCTTGGGAGGGACAGGGGGCATCGAGCAGTACTTC. It specifies CASSLGGTGGIEQYF.

The J gene is TRBJ2-2, the V gene TRBV6-1; weak D call: TRBD2 (5 bases). V was shortened by 3 bases and J by 7 bases, with 15 bases between the two germline ends. CDR3 length: 15 amino acids. CDR1 is MNHNS and CDR2 is SASEGT in the germline V gene. The CDR3 region has the DNA TGTGCCAGCAGTGATAATTGGACTGGGGTCGGGGAGCTGTTTTTT. Its translation is CASSDNWTGVGELFF.

The V call is TRBV7-9, the J call TRBJ1-5; D is undetermined. Trimming removed 1 base from V and 5 bases from J, with 6 bases in between. The CDR3 spans 13 residues. From germline, CDR1 is SEHNR and CDR2 FQNEAQ (reference sequence). CDR3 sequence (DNA): TGTGCCAGCAGCTTAGGGGCATATCAGCCCCAGCATTTT. Protein: CASSLGAYQPQHF.

In its sample, this clone was seen a few times. This chain joins TRBV30 and TRBJ2-3, with TRBD2 matching over 10 bases. Trimming cost V 3 bases and J 5 bases; bases outside gene matches: 14. CDR1 and CDR2 from the germline V gene are GTSNPN and SVGIG (reference sequence). The CDR3 spans 17 residues. The CDR3 nucleotides are TGTGCCTGGAGGGGTTTGAGTAGCGGGAGGACAAGAGATACGCAGTATTTT. Translated: CAWRGLSSGRTRDTQYF.

The V call is TRBV6-6, the J call TRBJ2-7; D may match TRBD1 or TRBD2 (6 bases each). V dropped 4 bases and J dropped 2 bases, with 18 bases sitting between them. This CDR3 spans 16 amino acids. Germline V gene data show CDR1 as MNHNY and CDR2 as SVGAGI (reference sequence). This CDR3 reads CASSSGGLQGTYEQYF. The DNA of the CDR3 is TGTGCCAGCAGTTCCGGGGGTTTGCAGGGGACCTACGAGCAGTACTTC.

The CDR3 DNA reads TGTGCCAGCAGCTTAGAGGGACTAGCGGGAGAAGAGCAGTACTTC. It encodes CASSLEGLAGEEQYF. The rearrangement uses TRBV7-9 and TRBJ2-7, with 14 bases identical to TRBD2. Germline lookup yields CDR1 SEHNR and CDR2 FQNEAQ (reference sequence). The CDR3 is 15 residues long. J lost 7 bases, V lost 1 base, and 3 bases had no gene match.

This chain connects TRBV5-4 to TRBJ1-1; D is unresolved. The CDR3 length is 13 residues. The ends were cut back, 7 bases at V and 4 bases at J, with 14 bases in the middle. CDR1 is SGHNT, CDR2 YYREEE, per germline (reference sequence). CDR3 in DNA: TGTGCCAGCGGGGTACATCTGGGCACTGAAGCTTTCTTT. The encoded protein is CASGVHLGTEAFF. Full variable domain (outside the CDR3, taken from reference TRBV5-4 and TRBJ1-1): ETGVTQSPTHLIKTRGQQVTLRCSSQSGHNTVSWYQQALGQGPQFIFQYYREEENGRGNFPPRFSGLQFPNYSSELNVNALELDDSALYLCASGVHLGTEAFFGQGTRLTVV.

Details on this clone: The sample holds other DNA sequences that translate to the same CDR3. The chain is built from TRBV5-6 and TRBJ1-5, with D unresolved. The CDR3 is 15 amino acids. In germline, CDR1 is SGHDT, CDR2 YYEEEE. Trimming removed 0 bases from V and 0 bases from J, with 7 bases in between. CDR3 loop: CASSLGGLSNQPQHF. CDR3 nucleotides: TGTGCCAGCAGCTTGGGTGGTCTTAGCAATCAGCCCCAGCATTTT. Supplemented by reference TRBV5-6 and TRBJ1-5, the full variable domain reads DAGVTQSPTHLIKTRGQQVTLRCSPKSGHDTVSWYQQALGQGPQFIFQYYEEEERQRGNFPDRFSGHQFPNYSSELNVNALLLGDSALYLCASSLGGLSNQPQHFGDGTRLSIL.

The CDR3 here is CASSLGAGGLSETQYF. CDR3 in DNA: TGTGCCAGCAGCTTAGGTGCGGGGGGGCTTTCAGAGACCCAGTACTTC. The chain combines TRBV7-2 with TRBJ2-7, with TRBD2 matching 9 bases. The J call may be wrong; the DNA end is better matched by TRBJ2-5. Per the germline V gene, CDR1 is SGHTA and CDR2 is FQGNSA. CDR3 length equals 16 residues.